This record looks at one T cell receptor (beta chain) sequence and its context. Its cognate antigen is unknown. The data belong to a study of post-analysis software for immune sequencing data. Overall study findings and caveats: When compared against controls, multiple sclerosis patients showed significantly lower normalized Chao1 diversity. Samples from one preparation batch, clustered by F measure, grouped strongly together.

Unique molecular identifiers were built into the TCR beta cDNA libraries. TCRdb analysed the PCR reads with MiXCR anew, one entry per CDR3 protein. The sample includes 150,000 to 200,000 distinct CDR3 sequences, under 40% of them seen just once. This TCR derives from a girl between 10 and 17 years old with multiple sclerosis. This sample comprised blood, obtained after autologous hematopoietic stem cell transplantation.

The CDR3 here is CASSQDLGGQMNTEAFF. CDR3 bases: TGTGCCAGCAGCCAAGATTTAGGGGGACAAATGAACACTGAAGCTTTCTTT. The chain employs TRBV3-1 and TRBJ1-1, with D possibly matching TRBD1 (6 bases). The CDR3 loop spans 17 amino acids. Trimming took off 0 bases at V and 0 bases at J, with 14 bases between the two ends. CDR1 and CDR2 (germline): LGHDT, YNNKEL (reference sequence). The full variable domain, rest sourced from reference TRBV3-1 and TRBJ1-1, is DTAVSQTPKYLVTQMGNDKSIKCEQNLGHDTMYWYKQDSKKFLKIMFSYNNKELIINETVPNRFSPKSPDKAHLNLHINSLELGDSAVYFCASSQDLGGQMNTEAFFGQGTRLTVV.